The 29 T cell receptor beta chains given below trace back to one sample, sequenced in a study of shared clonotypes between healthy human individuals. Terminally differentiated effector memory CD45RA+ cells were excluded from the naive CD8 cells, which were CD45RO-negative and positively selected for CCR7. Sequencing was performed with immunoSEQ multiplex PCR; in TCRdb, only in-frame clones are kept and a portion is missing. This table holds about 2.1 million clones, about 93% found once. Sequenced material: naive CD8+ T cells from PBMCs. The receptors here all came from a man in his late teens or twenties in good health. Some clones in this sample may be carry-over from other donors' samples.

On this clone: Other DNA sequences in the same sample also yield this CDR3. This chain links TRBV28 with TRBJ2-7; D is perhaps TRBD1 (6 bases). Trimming left V 6 bases short and J 2 bases short, with 14 bases between. CDR3 length: 14 amino acids. The germline V gene has CDR1 MDHEN and CDR2 SYDVKM. Here the CDR3 DNA reads TGTGCCAGCAGCTCCCGGGACACCGCCTACGAGCAGTACTTC. Translating gives CASSSRDTAYEQYF.

Of note for this clone: Different DNA sequences within this sample yield the same CDR3. The chain employs TRBV19 and TRBJ2-1; D not certain. CDR3 size: 11 residues. The germline CDR1 and CDR2 sequences are LNHDA and SQIVND (reference sequence). V was trimmed by 1 base and J by 9 bases, leaving 4 bases between them. This chain's CDR3 is CASSIGSEQFF. The CDR3 DNA follows: TGTGCCAGTAGTATAGGGAGTGAGCAGTTCTTC.

The V gene is TRBV9, the J gene TRBJ1-5; 7 nucleotides match TRBD1. The junction had 6 bases not matched to a gene; V was cut back by 0 bases and J by 6 bases. Germline CDR1 and CDR2: SGDLS and YYNGEE. The CDR3 has 15 residues. This CDR3 reads CASSVGGNRGQPQHF. For the CDR3, the DNA is TGTGCCAGCAGCGTAGGGGGTAACAGGGGTCAGCCCCAGCATTTT.

The chain is built from TRBV30 and TRBJ1-2, with unresolved D. The CDR3 length is 12 residues. Trimming removed 4 bases at V and 1 base at J, with 7 bases between. Germline CDR1 reads GTSNPN; CDR2 reads SVGIG (reference sequence). DNA for the CDR3: TGTGCCTGGACTTCTTATAACTATGGCTACACCTTC. This gives the protein CAWTSYNYGYTF.

This chain uses TRBV28 with TRBJ1-4, with D possibly matching TRBD1 (6 bases). The CDR3 spans 15 residues. Germline V gene sequence: CDR1 MDHEN, CDR2 SYDVKM. The V end was cut by 4 bases, the J end by 7 bases, with 16 bases between. The CDR3 spells CASSSTGGQGEKLFF. In DNA, the CDR3 is TGTGCCAGCAGTTCGACAGGAGGTCAGGGTGAAAAACTGTTTTTT. The full variable domain, with the rest looked up from reference TRBV28 and TRBJ1-4, is DVKVTQSSRYLVKRTGEKVFLECVQDMDHENMFWYRQDPGLGLRLIYFSYDVKMKEKGDIPEGYSVSREKKERFSLILESASTNQTSMYLCASSSTGGQGEKLFFGSGTQLSVL.

This clone was observed once. V gene TRBV6-5 combines with J gene TRBJ1-2; no firm D call. Trimming removed 7 bases at V and 1 base at J, with 13 bases between. CDR3 length equals 14 residues. CDR1 MNHEY and CDR2 SVGAGI come from the germline V gene. The CDR3 reads CASNPRVGNYGYTF. The CDR3 DNA reads as TGTGCCAGCAACCCCCGGGTTGGTAACTATGGCTACACCTTC.

V usage is TRBV5-1 and J usage is TRBJ2-7; D not resolved. Germline lookup yields CDR1 SGHRS and CDR2 YFSETQ. The length of the CDR3 is 18 residues. Between the trimmed V and J ends, which lost 0 bases and 3 bases, there was a span of 22 bases. Here the CDR3 reads CASSLVGETQTGHYEQYF. CDR3 sequence (DNA): TGCGCCAGCAGCTTGGTGGGTGAAACACAGACTGGGCACTACGAGCAGTACTTC. Based on the CDR3 plus reference TRBV5-1 and TRBJ2-7, the full variable domain is KAGVTQTPRYLIKTRGQQVTLSCSPISGHRSVSWYQQTPGQGLQFLFEYFSETQRNKGNFPGRFSGRQFSNSRSEMNVSTLELGDSALYLCASSLVGETQTGHYEQYFGPGTRLTVT.

The chain recombines TRBV4-1 with TRBJ2-5; TRBD2 matches at 10 bases. The V segment lost 3 bases and the J segment 3 bases; nucleotides outside the gene matches: 4. The germline gives CDR1 MGHRA, CDR2 YSYEKL. The CDR3 spans 15 residues. The CDR3 is CASSQPAGGEETQYF. In DNA, the CDR3 is TGCGCCAGCAGCCAGCCAGCGGGGGGGGAAGAGACCCAGTACTTC.

V gene TRBV11-2 combines with J gene TRBJ2-7, with D perhaps TRBD1 (6 bases). Trimming pared 5 bases from V and 2 bases from J, leaving 13 bases between. The CDR3 extends over 14 amino acids. Germline V gene data show CDR1 as SGHAT and CDR2 as FQNNGV. The CDR3 loop is CASSPGQSAYEQYF. CDR3 nucleotide sequence: TGTGCCAGCAGCCCAGGACAGTCCGCCTACGAGCAGTACTTC.

The V and J genes are TRBV27 and TRBJ2-1; no reliable D call. The CDR3 runs to 13 residues. Per germline, CDR1 MNHEY and CDR2 SMNVEV (reference sequence). V was shortened by 10 bases and J by 1 base, with 11 bases between the two germline ends. The CDR3 DNA sequence: TGTGCCACCCCGGCTAAGTCCTACAATGAGCAGTTCTTC. Its protein product is CATPAKSYNEQFF.

The V and J genes are TRBV6-1 and TRBJ1-3; D gene unclear. The CDR3 extends over 14 amino acids. The V gene's germline CDR1 is MNHNS and CDR2 SASEGT. The V end lost 3 bases, the J end lost 8 bases, and 14 bases lay between the germline ends. CDR3 residues: CASSDVFPWDTIYF. The CDR3, as DNA: TGTGCCAGCAGTGATGTTTTCCCGTGGGACACCATATATTTT.

J is TRBJ2-7 and V is TRBV6-5; maybe TRBD2 (5 bases). This CDR3 contains 13 residues. V was cut by 6 bases and J by 3 bases, with 12 bases left in between. Germline loops: CDR1 MNHEY, CDR2 SVGAGI. The CDR3 spells CASRVNRDYEQYF. The CDR3 coding sequence is TGTGCCAGCAGAGTTAACCGGGACTACGAGCAGTACTTC.

The J gene is TRBJ1-2, the V gene TRBV11-2; the D is unclear. Per germline, CDR1 SGHAT and CDR2 FQNNGV. The CDR3 covers 9 residues. V lost 7 bases to trimming and J lost 8 bases, with 5 bases between them. The CDR3 sequence: CASTRGYTF. The CDR3, as DNA: TGTGCCAGCACCCGGGGCTACACCTTC.

This sequence joins TRBV2 and TRBJ2-7; 7 bases agree with TRBD1. This CDR3 contains 15 residues. The V gene's germline CDR1 is SNHLY and CDR2 FYNNEI. Trimming took 2 bases from V and 2 from J; bases not matched to a gene: 6. CDR3 in DNA: TGTGCCAGCAGTGAATTTGCCGGGACAGCCTACGAGCAGTACTTC. This sequence encodes CASSEFAGTAYEQYF. Drawing the rest from reference TRBV2 and TRBJ2-7, the complete variable domain is EPEVTQTPSHQVTQMGQEVILRCVPISNHLYFYWYRQILGQKVEFLVSFYNNEISEKSEIFDDQFSVERPDGSNFTLKIRSTKLEDSAMYFCASSEFAGTAYEQYFGPGTRLTVT.

The J gene is TRBJ1-2, the V gene TRBV6-6; maybe TRBD1 (6 bases). This CDR3 contains 12 residues. Germline values: CDR1 MNHNY, CDR2 SVGAGI (reference sequence). V gave up 7 bases and J gave up 7 bases, with 13 bases separating them. CDR3 amino acids: CASTIQGFGYTF. In nucleotides, the CDR3 is TGTGCCAGCACGATACAGGGTTTTGGCTACACCTTC.

V usage is TRBV9 and J usage is TRBJ2-1, with D unresolved. The CDR3 extends over 15 amino acids. The V gene's germline CDR1 is SGDLS and CDR2 YYNGEE. V lost 4 bases to trimming and J lost 8 bases, with 19 bases between them. CDR3 DNA: TGTGCCAGCAGCTCCCGCCGGGCCCCCTTGGATGAGCAGTTCTTC. Its protein product is CASSSRRAPLDEQFF.

The chain employs TRBV2 and TRBJ2-3, with D maybe TRBD2 (6 bases). The CDR3 has 16 amino acids. CDR1 and CDR2 from the germline V gene are SNHLY and FYNNEI. Trimming stripped 2 bases from V and 6 bases from J, with 18 bases between. In DNA form, the CDR3 reads TGTGCCAGCAGTGAAATGGTGACAAGGCGGGGCGATACGCAGTATTTT. Translation: CASSEMVTRRGDTQYF.

The chain employs TRBV4-1 and TRBJ2-1; TRBD2 might be the D (5 bases). V gave up 5 bases and J gave up 3 bases, with 8 bases separating them. The CDR3 length is 13 residues. Germline-derived CDR1 and CDR2 are MGHRA and YSYEKL. In DNA form, the CDR3 reads TGCGCCAGCAGCTCTGAGGGCTACAATGAGCAGTTCTTC. Translation: CASSSEGYNEQFF.

The gene calls are TRBV29-1 and TRBJ2-7; 9 bases match TRBD1. Germline loops: CDR1 SQVTM, CDR2 ANQGSEA. CDR3 size: 13 residues. The trim removed 1 base at V and 6 bases at J, leaving 4 bases unmatched. CDR3 coding DNA: TGCAGCGTTGAAGTGGACAGGGGTCTCGAGCAGTACTTC. Translating it yields CSVEVDRGLEQYF.

Here the CDR3 DNA reads TGTGCCAGCAGCATCGACAGGGCCCCGCCCGGGGAGCTGTTTTTT. Translated: CASSIDRAPPGELFF. The chain recombines TRBV7-9 with TRBJ2-2, with 7 bases lining up with TRBD1. This CDR3 has 15 residues. Unmatched junction bases numbered 9, after V lost 5 bases and J lost 6 bases. CDR1 is SEHNR and CDR2 is FQNEAQ in the germline V gene (reference sequence).

V is TRBV7-9 and J is TRBJ1-2; the D gene is possibly TRBD1 (6 bases). The CDR3 runs to 15 residues. Germline CDR1 is SEHNR and CDR2 is FQNEAQ (reference sequence). Trimming shortened V by 2 bases and J by 8 bases, and 18 bases separated the two germline ends. The CDR3 DNA follows: TGTGCCAGCAGCTTACCCGAACCGACAGGCGGGGGCTACACCTTC. Amino acids: CASSLPEPTGGGYTF. The variable domain in full, with the rest retrieved from reference TRBV7-9 and TRBJ1-2, is DTGVSQNPRHKITKRGQNVTFRCDPISEHNRLYWYRQTLGQGPEFLTYFQNEAQLEKSRLLSDRFSAERPKGSFSTLEIQRTEQGDSAMYLCASSLPEPTGGGYTFGSGTRLTVV.

V usage is TRBV2 and J usage is TRBJ2-2; 7 positions agree with TRBD2. The J segment lost 0 bases and the V segment lost 3 bases, leaving 1 base of the junction unmatched. This CDR3 region has 15 residues. Germline assignment: CDR1 SNHLY and CDR2 FYNNEI. CDR3: CASSELAANTGELFF. CDR3 nucleotide sequence: TGTGCCAGCAGTGAGCTAGCGGCGAACACCGGGGAGCTGTTTTTT.

The chain links TRBV9 to TRBJ2-6; D unclear. Deletions cut 0 bases from V and 0 bases from J, with 7 bases between. The CDR3 covers 16 residues. The V gene's germline CDR1 is SGDLS and CDR2 YYNGEE. DNA of the CDR3: TGTGCCAGCAGCGTAGAAGGGATCTCTGGGGCCAACGTCCTGACTTTC. Its protein is CASSVEGISGANVLTF.

V is TRBV6-1 and J is TRBJ1-1; D call uncertain. This CDR3 region has 14 residues. Per the germline V gene, CDR1 is MNHNS and CDR2 is SASEGT. V was clipped by 4 bases and J by 0 bases, with 9 bases between them. The CDR3 DNA sequence: TGTGCCAGCAGTGGGCTCGGAATGAACACTGAAGCTTTCTTT. This sequence encodes CASSGLGMNTEAFF.

The chain recombines TRBV4-3 with TRBJ2-1, with D possibly matching TRBD1 (5 bases). Trimming shortened V by 1 base and J by 8 bases, and 9 bases separated the two germline ends. CDR3 length: 13 residues. Germline CDR1 and CDR2: LGHNA and YSLEER. The CDR3 spells CASSQGLRDEQFF. In DNA, the CDR3 is TGCGCCAGCAGCCAAGGTCTCAGGGATGAGCAGTTCTTC.

This clone was observed a single time. The J gene is TRBJ2-3, the V gene TRBV14, with 9 bases lining up with TRBD1. From germline, CDR1 is SGHDN and CDR2 FVKESK. Losses at the gene ends were 3 bases for V and 1 base for J; bases not matched to a gene: 2. The CDR3 has 15 amino acids. The CDR3: CASSHRTGGTDTQYF. CDR3 nucleotide sequence: TGTGCCAGCAGCCATCGGACAGGGGGCACAGATACGCAGTATTTT.

The CDR3 protein is CASSLNRDGRYTEAFF. In DNA form, the CDR3 reads TGTGCCAGCAGTCTGAACAGAGATGGTCGATACACTGAAGCTTTCTTT. This chain links TRBV2 with TRBJ1-1; D ambiguous. With 5 bases removed from V and 3 bases from J, the gap between germline ends came to 19 bases. The length of the CDR3 is 16 residues. Germline V gives CDR1 SNHLY, CDR2 FYNNEI. Complete variable domain (other parts from reference TRBV2 and TRBJ1-1): EPEVTQTPSHQVTQMGQEVILRCVPISNHLYFYWYRQILGQKVEFLVSFYNNEISEKSEIFDDQFSVERPDGSNFTLKIRSTKLEDSAMYFCASSLNRDGRYTEAFFGQGTRLTVV.

V and J are TRBV6-5 and TRBJ2-7; D may be TRBD1 (7 bases). V was shortened by 5 bases and J by 2 bases, with 13 bases between the two germline ends. The CDR3 is 14 amino acids. Germline loops: CDR1 MNHEY, CDR2 SVGAGI. The CDR3 nucleotides read TGTGCCAGCAGTGCGGGACAGAACCCCTACGAGCAGTACTTC. This encodes CASSAGQNPYEQYF.

The V call is TRBV5-4, the J call TRBJ2-1; TRBD1 might be the D (7 bases). The CDR3 covers 12 residues. Germline values: CDR1 SGHNT, CDR2 YYREEE (reference sequence). The V and J ends lost 4 bases and 14 bases respectively, with 16 bases between them. The CDR3 coding sequence is TGTGCCAGCAGCCCCCGGGGGACAGACAAGTTCTTC. Protein product: CASSPRGTDKFF.